This T cell receptor beta chain was identified during a study of shared clonotypes between healthy human individuals. At the level of the study: In total, the donors were two women and a few men aged 18 to 49. The plates for each donor numbered three CD4 naive, three CD4 memory, two CD8 naive and one CD8 memory. Findings and limits, study-wide: Clonotypes which were not shared had lower generation probabilities than clonotypes that all four donors shared.

Germline CDR1 and CDR2: MGHRA and YSYEKL. The V end lost 3 bases, the J end lost 4 bases, and 15 bases lay between the germline ends. The CDR3 loop spans 15 amino acids. Data came from immunoSEQ multiplex PCR; TCRdb stores just in-frame clones and leaves some out. This table holds about 1 million clones, around four fifths found once. In the case of this clone: The antigen is not known.

The chain combines TRBV4-1 with TRBJ1-2; no definite D call. The TCR comes from a man between 18 and 29 years old in good health. Sequenced: memory CD4+ T cells sorted from blood. Documented subset: CD45RA-negative fraction. The CDR3 here is CASSQHTAVSYGYTF. The CDR3 nucleotides are TGCGCCAGCAGCCAGCACACAGCCGTCTCCTATGGCTACACCTTC.